This T cell receptor (beta chain) was identified during a study of regulatory T cells in long-lasting Graves disease. Time point defined: newly diagnosed GD, antithyroid drugs for less than 3 months. PBMCs provided the RNA from which the TCR library was made. This CDR3 is 16 amino acids long. V was clipped by 5 bases and J by 6 bases; unmatched bases: 13. From germline, CDR1 is SGHKS and CDR2 YYEKEE (reference sequence). Construction of the TCR beta libraries employed iRepertoire HTBI primers in conjunction with Arm-PCR of CDR3 regions. From the multiplex PCR reads, TCRdb called clonotypes with MiXCR, one entry per CDR3 protein. The sample lists a few hundred thousand distinct CDR3 sequences, 15% to 20% occurring once. The same data also went into a second study, on T cells in Graves' hyperthyroidism and ophthalmopathy. As reported in that work: The hyperthyroidism patients had all been newly diagnosed, and their disease duration was under 2 months. Their ages ranged from 18 to 65 years.

The receptor's source is a woman aged 25-40 years with Graves disease. The chain recombines TRBV5-5 with TRBJ1-1; TRBD1 aligns across 10 bases. The sample consisted of peripheral blood mononuclear cells (PBMCs), taken at new diagnosis, from a patient treated with antithyroid drugs. CDR3 coding DNA: TGTGCCAGCAGTTATCCGAGGGGACAGGGGTTACCTGAAGCTTTCTTT. Residues: CASSYPRGQGLPEAFF.